This T cell receptor beta chain derives from a study of human T cells and chemical hapten exposure. Broader study findings: There was no change with DPC sensitization in TCRs above 1 in 1000 frequency. Compared with pre-sensitization or healthy control sets, expanded TCRs clustered more.

Specified time point: patch test 3, about 24 weeks after DPC sensitization. Treatment defined: therapeutic diphenylcyclopropenone sensitization with weekly scalp DPC. One entry per CDR3 protein, called by TCRdb with MiXCR from the RACE reads. The data show 80,000 to 100,000 distinct CDR3 sequences, less than 14% seen once. The sample holds many counts of this clonotype. What it binds is not known. The sequencing used whole blood, collected in connection with sensitization to the hapten diphenylcyclopropenone (DPC). The receptor was derived from a woman aged 50 to 60 with alopecia areata. Some clones in this sample may be carry-over from other donors' samples.

The CDR3 loop is CASSLFGEQYF. CDR3 nucleotides: TGTGCCAGCAGTTTGTTTGGAGAGCAGTACTTC. This chain uses TRBV12-3 or TRBV12-4 with TRBJ2-7; the D is unclear. This CDR3 has 11 residues. The ends were cut back, 3 bases at V and 7 bases at J, with 7 bases in the middle.